These 19 T cell receptor beta chains were sequenced from one sample in a study of blood T cell repertoires in COVID-19. TCRdb keeps only in-frame clones here, not all; method: immunoSEQ multiplex PCR. The sample comprises fewer than 250,000 clones, 84% of which are singletons, and 4% to 4.5% rests with the top ten. The source material was peripheral blood. The receptors derive from a man in his forties or fifties with acute or convalescent COVID-19.

The V gene is TRBV7-9, the J gene TRBJ2-7; D is ambiguous. V was cut by 5 bases and J by 6 bases, with 17 bases left in between. CDR3 size: 14 residues. CDR1 and CDR2 from the germline V gene are SEHNR and FQNEAQ (reference sequence). In nucleotides, the CDR3 is TGTGCCAGCAGCCGTGTAACCGAGGCCACCGAGCAGTACTTC. Translated: CASSRVTEATEQYF.

The J gene is TRBJ2-2, the V gene TRBV27; D is ambiguous. V was cut by 3 bases and J by 4 bases, with 12 bases left in between. The CDR3 is made up of 15 amino acids. CDR1 is MNHEY and CDR2 is SMNVEV in the germline V gene (reference sequence). CDR3 bases: TGTGCCAGCAGTTTCCGCCCGGCGGTCACCGGGGAGCTGTTTTTT. Protein product: CASSFRPAVTGELFF.

The genes are TRBV6-1 and TRBJ1-5; D gene unclear. The CDR3 sequence is 13 residues long. Per germline, CDR1 MNHNS and CDR2 SASEGT. V was shortened by 2 bases and J by 5 bases, with 7 bases between the two germline ends. CDR3 sequence (DNA): TGTGCCAGCAGTGAAAACATCGATCAGCCCCAGCATTTT. This translates into CASSENIDQPQHF.

This chain connects TRBV6-5 to TRBJ2-3; TRBD2 aligns across 9 bases. The CDR3 length is 16 residues. After removal of 2 bases from V and 1 base from J, the junction contained 4 bases not matched to a gene. Germline CDR1 and CDR2: MNHEY and SVGAGI. The CDR3 coding sequence is TGTGCCAGCAGTTACCCTAGCGGGAAGGGCACAGATACGCAGTATTTT. This gives the protein CASSYPSGKGTDTQYF.

This clone occurred once. This chain uses TRBV6-6 with TRBJ1-3; 8 positions agree with TRBD1. Germline V gives CDR1 MNHNY, CDR2 SVGAGI (reference sequence). CDR3 length: 16 residues. The V segment lost 5 bases and the J segment 3 bases; nucleotides outside the gene matches: 9. CDR3 in DNA: TGTGCCAGCAGTAACGACCCAGGGGGCGGTGGAAACACCATATATTTT. Amino acids: CASSNDPGGGGNTIYF.

V gene TRBV30 combines with J gene TRBJ1-1; TRBD1 might be the D (6 bases). Germline V gives CDR1 GTSNPN, CDR2 SVGIG (reference sequence). V lost 3 bases to trimming and J lost 0 bases, with 20 bases between them. The CDR3 length is 17 residues. CDR3 nucleotide sequence: TGTGCCTGGAGGGTATCCGGGACAAGGGAGTTGAACACTGAAGCTTTCTTT. Residues: CAWRVSGTRELNTEAFF.

The CDR3 protein is CASSSELAGDVNTGELFF. The CDR3 DNA reads as TGTGCCAGCAGCTCGGAGCTAGCGGGAGATGTTAACACCGGGGAGCTGTTTTTT. The chain joins TRBV5-4 to TRBJ2-2; the match to TRBD2 covers 10 bases. The V gene's germline CDR1 is SGHNT and CDR2 YYREEE (reference sequence). The CDR3 has 18 amino acids. V lost 3 bases, J lost 2 bases, and 10 bases stayed unmatched.

This clone occurred a few times. The chain's CDR3 is CASSRAGGAGGYTF. The CDR3 region has the DNA TGTGCCAGCAGTCGCGCAGGGGGCGCGGGTGGCTACACCTTC. The chain has TRBV9 and TRBJ1-2, with 8 nucleotides matching TRBD1. Germline V lookup: CDR1 SGDLS, CDR2 YYNGEE. V shed 5 bases, J shed 7 bases, and the junction held 10 bases outside the gene matches. The CDR3 runs to 14 residues. Full variable domain (rest looked up from reference TRBV9 and TRBJ1-2): DSGVTQTPKHLITATGQRVTLRCSPRSGDLSVYWYQQSLDQGLQFLIQYYNGEERAKGNILERFSAQQFPDLHSELNLSSLELGDSALYFCASSRAGGAGGYTFGSGTRLTVV.

The V call is TRBV11-1, the J call TRBJ2-2; D gene uncertain. This CDR3 comprises 11 residues. Germline values: CDR1 SGHAT, CDR2 FQDESV (reference sequence). V lost 5 bases to trimming and J lost 7 bases, with 5 bases between them. Written as DNA, the CDR3 is TGTGCCAGCAGCCAGTACGGGGAGCTGTTTTTT. It encodes CASSQYGELFF. Drawing the rest from reference TRBV11-1 and TRBJ2-2, the complete variable domain is EAEVAQSPRYKITEKSQAVAFWCDPISGHATLYWYRQILGQGPELLVQFQDESVVDDSQLPKDRFSAERLKGVDSTLKIQPAELGDSAMYLCASSQYGELFFGEGSRLTVL.

The table lists this clone with many counts. J is TRBJ1-5 and V is TRBV4-1; weak D call: TRBD1 (6 bases). Germline V lookup: CDR1 MGHRA, CDR2 YSYEKL. Trimming took off 2 bases at V and 0 bases at J, with 11 bases between the two ends. The CDR3 is 16 amino acids. CDR3 in amino acids: CASSQTGYYSNQPQHF. CDR3 DNA sequence: TGCGCCAGCAGCCAAACAGGGTATTATAGCAATCAGCCCCAGCATTTT.

This chain links TRBV24-1 with TRBJ1-5, with D hard to call. Germline CDR1 is KGHDR and CDR2 is SFDVKD. V lost 4 bases and J lost 4, with 7 bases in between. This CDR3 is 13 amino acids long. The CDR3 spells CATSEAFNQPQHF. The CDR3 DNA sequence: TGTGCCACCAGTGAGGCCTTTAATCAGCCCCAGCATTTT.

The chain joins TRBV20-1 to TRBJ2-3; D is unresolved. Germline V gene data show CDR1 as DFQATT and CDR2 as SNEGSKA (reference sequence). Trimming pared 2 bases from V and 3 bases from J, leaving 3 bases between. The CDR3 runs to 11 residues. CDR3 in DNA: TGCAGTGCTAGACAAACAGATACGCAGTATTTT. Translation gives CSARQTDTQYF.

The V and J genes are TRBV11-3 and TRBJ1-6, with D tentatively TRBD1 (5 bases). The V end lost 3 bases, the J end lost 4 bases, and 7 bases lay between the germline ends. Germline CDR1 and CDR2: SGHNT and YENEEA. This CDR3 is built from 14 residues. CDR3 in amino acids: CASSFQGYNSPLHF. CDR3 nucleotide sequence: TGTGCCAGCAGCTTCCAGGGTTATAATTCACCCCTCCACTTT.

This chain links TRBV27 with TRBJ1-1; the D gene is possibly TRBD1 (5 bases). Looked up from germline, CDR1 is MNHEY and CDR2 is SMNVEV (reference sequence). The CDR3 loop spans 11 amino acids. V shed 7 bases and J shed 4 bases, with 7 bases lying between them. The CDR3, as DNA: TGTGCCAGCACGGGGGGCACTGAAGCTTTCTTT. It specifies CASTGGTEAFF.

The chain has TRBV6-5 and TRBJ1-1, with 9 bases matching TRBD1. Germline V gives CDR1 MNHEY, CDR2 SVGAGI. Trimming cost V 0 bases and J 5 bases; bases outside gene matches: 4. The CDR3 spans 15 residues. CDR3 nucleotide sequence: TGTGCCAGCAGTTACTCGACAGGGGGTATGACTGAAGCTTTCTTT. It specifies CASSYSTGGMTEAFF.

The chain joins TRBV2 to TRBJ1-6, with unresolved D. CDR3 length equals 12 residues. Germline values: CDR1 SNHLY, CDR2 FYNNEI. Deletions cut 3 bases from V and 8 bases from J, with 5 bases between. The CDR3 sequence: CASSDLYSPLHF. As DNA, the CDR3 is TGTGCCAGCAGTGACCTCTATTCACCCCTCCACTTT. The whole variable domain, remainder taken from reference TRBV2 and TRBJ1-6, is EPEVTQTPSHQVTQMGQEVILRCVPISNHLYFYWYRQILGQKVEFLVSFYNNEISEKSEIFDDQFSVERPDGSNFTLKIRSTKLEDSAMYFCASSDLYSPLHFGNGTRLTVT.

V usage is TRBV9 and J usage is TRBJ1-2; TRBD1 is a possible D gene (6 bases). V was cut by 2 bases and J by 4 bases, with 12 bases left in between. The length of the CDR3 is 14 residues. Germline V lookup: CDR1 SGDLS, CDR2 YYNGEE. In nucleotides, the CDR3 is TGTGCCAGCAGCGTCGGGACACCGTCCTATGGCTACACCTTC. This sequence encodes CASSVGTPSYGYTF.

The chain couples TRBV5-4 to TRBJ2-7; 11 positions agree with TRBD2. The CDR3 is 16 amino acids. Germline CDR1 and CDR2: SGHNT and YYREEE (reference sequence). Germline trimming cut 0 bases from V and 4 bases from J; bases unmatched to any gene: 6. The CDR3 loop is CASSLAGSGGAYEQYF. In nucleotides, the CDR3 is TGTGCCAGCAGCTTGGCCGGTAGCGGGGGGGCTTACGAGCAGTACTTC.

The chain uses TRBV5-4 and TRBJ2-1; 8 bases map to TRBD2. Germline values: CDR1 SGHNT, CDR2 YYREEE (reference sequence). The V gene end was trimmed by 0 bases and the J gene end by 4 bases; junction bases not matched to a gene: 6. CDR3 length: 16 residues. CDR3 sequence reads: CASSLALAGLYNEQFF. The DNA for the CDR3 is TGTGCCAGCAGCTTGGCCCTAGCGGGTCTTTACAATGAGCAGTTCTTC. Full variable domain (remainder filled in from reference TRBV5-4 and TRBJ2-1): ETGVTQSPTHLIKTRGQQVTLRCSSQSGHNTVSWYQQALGQGPQFIFQYYREEENGRGNFPPRFSGLQFPNYSSELNVNALELDDSALYLCASSLALAGLYNEQFFGPGTRLTVL.